Here is one T cell receptor beta chain with its context. At collection, donors were nominally healthy, but unrecorded immune exposures were probable. This sample was included in a study of cytomegalovirus exposure and HLA in healthy donors. The PCR had 60 Vbeta and 13 Jbeta primers. The protocol was immunoSEQ multiplex PCR, while the TCRdb copy is restricted to in-frame clones and leaves out a portion. The sample has some 150,000 clones; 85% to 90% are singletons. Germline-derived CDR1 and CDR2 are MNHNY and SVGAGI (reference sequence). The CDR3 loop spans 14 amino acids. After removal of 6 bases from V and 3 bases from J, the junction contained 7 bases not matched to a gene.

The chain employs TRBV6-6 and TRBJ2-5; 7 bases map to TRBD1. This sequence was found in a woman aged 25 to 39 in good health and CMV-seronegative. Sequenced sample: PBMCs. CDR3 nucleotides: TGTGCCAGCAGCCCTCCCGGACAGGAAGAGACCCAGTACTTC. This translates into CASSPPGQEETQYF.